A selection of T cell receptor beta chains follows, all from one sample in a study of shared clonotypes between healthy human individuals. The data were produced by immunoSEQ multiplex PCR, yet TCRdb's version contains in-frame clones alone and is incomplete. This table has fewer than 1 million clones, just over 95% appearing once. Sequencing was performed on naive CD8+ T cells sorted from blood. These receptors were collected from a man younger than 45 in good health. The CDR3 runs from the conserved cysteine through the conserved F or W. D genes are given only for firm matches. Rows may omit the clone size; those that give it use once, few, many or a size class.

TRBV21-1	.	TRBJ1-5	.	CASSKDEGGRDRNQPQHF	TGTGCCAGCAGCAAAGATGAGGGCGGCCGAGACCGCAATCAGCCCCAGCATTTT
TRBV7-9	.	TRBJ1-4	.	CASSADRHNEKLFF	TGTGCCAGCAGCGCAGACAGACACAATGAAAAACTGTTTTTT
TRBV27	.	TRBJ2-7	.	CASSLTSDTGNEQYF	TGTGCCAGCAGTTTAACATCGGATACGGGTAACGAGCAGTACTTC
TRBV4-2	TRBD1	TRBJ1-1	.	CASSQEGGMADTEAFF	TGTGCCAGCAGCCAAGAAGGGGGCATGGCGGACACTGAAGCTTTCTTT
TRBV7-9	.	TRBJ2-3	.	CASTDLKGPTDTQYF	TGTGCCAGCACCGATCTGAAGGGGCCCACAGATACGCAGTATTTT
TRBV7-9	.	TRBJ2-7	.	CASSLAPDGNYEQYF	TGTGCCAGCAGCTTAGCGCCAGACGGAAACTACGAGCAGTACTTC
TRBV29-1	TRBD2	TRBJ2-1	.	CSLTGGRGYNEQFF	TGCAGCCTAACGGGGGGGAGGGGATACAATGAGCAGTTCTTC
TRBV27	TRBD1	TRBJ2-7	.	CASSLSLDRVYEQYF	TGTGCCAGCAGTTTATCCTTGGACAGGGTGTACGAGCAGTACTTC
TRBV9	TRBD1	TRBJ2-7	.	CASSPGQGYEQYF	TGTGCCAGCAGCCCCGGACAGGGTTACGAGCAGTACTTC
TRBV28	.	TRBJ2-1	.	CASSLTQTNEQFF	TGTGCCAGCAGTTTAACCCAGACCAATGAGCAGTTCTTC
TRBV11-1	.	TRBJ2-3	.	CASSKEGGDTDTQYF	TGTGCCAGCAGCAAGGAGGGGGGGGACACAGATACGCAGTATTTT
TRBV6-1	TRBD1	TRBJ2-7	.	CASSEGWVGQGSYEQYF	TGTGCCAGCAGTGAGGGATGGGTGGGACAGGGATCCTACGAGCAGTACTTC
TRBV2	.	TRBJ2-3	.	CASTLAGTDTQYF	TGTGCCAGCACCCTAGCAGGGACAGATACGCAGTATTTT
TRBV29-1	.	TRBJ1-1	.	CSVIYRNMNTEAFF	TGCAGCGTTATCTACAGGAACATGAACACTGAAGCTTTCTTT
TRBV7-9	TRBD1	TRBJ2-7	.	CASSLAGTGSYEQYF	TGTGCCAGCAGCTTAGCAGGGACAGGCTCCTACGAGCAGTACTTC
TRBV6-6	.	TRBJ2-7	.	CALAVGGEQYF	TGTGCACTCGCCGTTGGGGGCGAGCAGTACTTC
TRBV10-1	.	TRBJ2-7	.	CASSELTVGSYEQYF	TGCGCCAGCAGTGAGTTGACAGTCGGATCCTACGAGCAGTACTTC
TRBV29-1	.	TRBJ1-5	.	CSVAGQSGNQPQHF	TGCAGCGTTGCCGGTCAGAGTGGCAATCAGCCCCAGCATTTT
TRBV5-1	.	TRBJ2-1	.	CASSREQSSYNEQFF	TGCGCCAGCAGCCGAGAACAGAGCTCCTACAATGAGCAGTTCTTC
TRBV7-9	TRBD2	TRBJ2-4	once	CASSFPSGRGVAKNIQYF	TGTGCCAGCAGCTTCCCTAGCGGGAGGGGTGTAGCCAAAAACATTCAGTACTTC
TRBV7-9	.	TRBJ1-2	.	CASSPLGAALYGYTF	TGTGCCAGCAGCCCGCTTGGGGCAGCCCTCTATGGCTACACCTTC
TRBV29-1	TRBD2	TRBJ2-5	.	CSVEFTSGSQETQYF	TGCAGCGTTGAGTTTACTAGCGGGAGCCAAGAGACCCAGTACTTC
TRBV5-8	.	TRBJ1-3	.	CASSFRDISGNTIYF	TGTGCCAGCAGCTTTCGAGACATCTCTGGAAACACCATATATTTT
TRBV6-1	.	TRBJ2-7	.	CASSARVRGYEQYF	TGTGCCAGCAGTGCCCGAGTTAGGGGCTACGAGCAGTACTTC
TRBV28	TRBD2	TRBJ2-3	.	CASSDSGRSGTDTQYF	TGTGCCAGCAGTGATAGCGGGAGAAGTGGCACAGATACGCAGTATTTT
TRBV10-3	.	TRBJ1-2	.	CAIGDSHHGYTF	TGTGCCATCGGGGACTCCCACCACGGCTACACCTTC
TRBV6-6	.	TRBJ1-3	.	CASSGNTIYF	TGTGCCAGCAGTGGAAACACCATATATTTT
TRBV2	.	TRBJ1-1	.	CASQGRAEAFF	TGTGCCAGCCAGGGGAGGGCTGAAGCTTTCTTT